This is a list of T cell receptor beta chains from one sample in a study of T cell repertoires in cytomegalovirus infection. TCRdb re-called the reads with MiXCR, one entry per CDR3 protein. The sample records approximately 910,000 distinct CDR3 sequences, around 30% being singletons. For these TCRs, the target antigens are not known. Sequenced here: cultured CD8+ T cells from PBMCs, sampled from culture after CMV antigen stimulation. These receptors originate from a human donor in good health (CMV status not recorded). Some clones in this sample may be carry-over from other donors' samples. CDR3s include the opening cysteine and the closing phenylalanine or tryptophan. D genes are given only for firm matches. Rows may omit the clone size; those that give it use once, few, many or a size class.

>TRBV6-6|TRBJ2-1|NA|TRBD1
TGTGCCAGCACCCAATGGACAGGGGACAATGAGCAGTTCTTC
CASTQWTGDNEQFF
>TRBV12-3/TRBV12-4|TRBJ2-2|few|NA
TGTGCCAGCAGTTTTGCGCATACCGCGAACACCGGGGAGCTGTTTTTT
CASSFAHTANTGELFF
>TRBV15|TRBJ1-1|NA|NA
TGTGCCACCAGCAAAGGGGATCCCACTGAAGCTTTCTTT
CATSKGDPTEAFF
>TRBV4-1|TRBJ1-1|NA|NA
TGCGCCAGCAGCCAAGGGGAAGGGGGGAACACTGAAGCTTTCTTT
CASSQGEGGNTEAFF
>TRBV5-5|TRBJ1-2|many|NA
TGTGCCAGCAGCTTGTCTGCAGGGGTGAACTATGGCTACACCTTC
CASSLSAGVNYGYTF
>TRBV3-1|TRBJ2-5|NA|NA
TGTGCCAGCACCTCCCTCGGTAGCAGTTCGGATCTGGAAGAGACCCAGTACTTC
CASTSLGSSSDLEETQYF
>TRBV7-3|TRBJ1-1|NA|NA
TGTGCCAGCAGCCAAGTGCGTGAGTGGGGAGACACTGAAGCTTTCTTT
CASSQVREWGDTEAFF
>TRBV20-1|TRBJ2-2|NA|TRBD2
TGCAGTGCTAGGGCCGGGACTATTAACACCGGGGAGCTGTTTTTT
CSARAGTINTGELFF
>TRBV29-1|TRBJ2-5|few|TRBD2
TGCAGCGTTGAAGATCCGGCTAGCGGGGACCCCTGGGGAGAGACCCAGTACTTC
CSVEDPASGDPWGETQYF
>TRBV6-5|TRBJ2-2|few|NA
TGTGCCAGCACTTACGCCCAGAACACCGGGGAGCTGTTTTTT
CASTYAQNTGELFF